This T cell receptor beta chain was captured by sequencing in a study of blood T cell repertoires in COVID-19. Study background: There were acute and convalescent COVID-19 samples, and they came from the United States, Italy and Spain.

In the original processing: Amplified reference gene primers provided the basis for estimating nucleated cell counts. The data were produced by immunoSEQ multiplex PCR, yet TCRdb's version contains in-frame clones alone and is incomplete. V, J and clone size reflect that table, while D and trimming were determined from the DNA. The table includes about 380,000 clones, 88% detected once. Allocation to cohorts depended on clinical history reported by the participants. Donors in Cohort 3 who had recovered were those with two negative PCRs, healthcare professional clearance, or resolution of their symptoms. The receptor comes from a woman aged 18-29 years who had recovered from COVID-19. Sequencing was carried out using PBMCs or T cells enriched from blood (not recorded which).

The DNA for the CDR3 is TGTGCCAGTACCAATAGCCCCCGCGGTGTCGGATATCAGCCCCAGCATTTT. Amino acid sequence: CASTNSPRGVGYQPQHF. V and J are TRBV19 and TRBJ1-5; no reliable D call. Trimming removed 7 bases at V and 5 bases at J, with 24 bases between. Germline lookup yields CDR1 LNHDA and CDR2 SQIVND (reference sequence). There are 17 residues in the CDR3.